The present T cell receptor beta chain was sequenced within a study of T cells in localized non-small cell lung cancer. General observations from the study: Uninvolved nearby lung showed the greatest T cell clonality, exceeding that found in tumor.

Notes on this clone: Its antigen remains unidentified.

Repertoires were generated with immunoSEQ multiplex PCR, while TCRdb's copy carries only in-frame clones and drops some. Here the sample spans approximately 100,000 clones, approximately 91% being singletons. Trimming removed 5 bases from V and 5 bases from J; junction bases left unmatched: 11. The CDR3 contains 16 residues. Germline V gene data show CDR1 as SNHLY and CDR2 as FYNNEI. Sequenced here: PBMCs, sampled before any cancer treatment. V usage is TRBV2 and J usage is TRBJ2-1, with 8 bases lining up with TRBD1. This TCR was recovered from a woman between 35 and 70 years old with stage II squamous cell lung carcinoma. The CDR3 bases are TGTGCCAGCAGTCCCTGGGACAGGCTAAGTAACAATGAGCAGTTCTTC. As protein: CASSPWDRLSNNEQFF.